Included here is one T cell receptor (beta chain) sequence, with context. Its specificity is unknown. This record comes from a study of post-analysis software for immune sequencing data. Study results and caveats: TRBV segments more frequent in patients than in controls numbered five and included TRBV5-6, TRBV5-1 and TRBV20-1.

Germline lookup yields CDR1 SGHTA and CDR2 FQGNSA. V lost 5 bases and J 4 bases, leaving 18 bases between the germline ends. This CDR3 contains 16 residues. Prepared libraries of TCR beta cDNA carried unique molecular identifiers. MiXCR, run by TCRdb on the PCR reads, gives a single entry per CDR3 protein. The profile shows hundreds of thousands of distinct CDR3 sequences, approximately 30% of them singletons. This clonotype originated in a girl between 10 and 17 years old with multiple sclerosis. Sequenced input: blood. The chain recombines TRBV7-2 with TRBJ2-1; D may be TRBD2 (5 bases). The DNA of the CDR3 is TGTGCCAGCAGCACACCGACGGGATTGGGATACAATGAGCAGTTCTTC. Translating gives CASSTPTGLGYNEQFF.